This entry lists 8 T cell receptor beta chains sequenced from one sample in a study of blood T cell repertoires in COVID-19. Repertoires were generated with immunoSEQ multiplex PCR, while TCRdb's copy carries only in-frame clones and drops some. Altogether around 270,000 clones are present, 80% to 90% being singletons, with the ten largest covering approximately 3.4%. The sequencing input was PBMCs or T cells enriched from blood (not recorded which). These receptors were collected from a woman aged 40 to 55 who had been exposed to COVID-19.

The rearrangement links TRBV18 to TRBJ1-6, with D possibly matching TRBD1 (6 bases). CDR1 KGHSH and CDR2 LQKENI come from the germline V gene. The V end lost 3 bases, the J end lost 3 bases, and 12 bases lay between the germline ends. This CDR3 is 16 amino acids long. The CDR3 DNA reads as TGTGCCAGCTCACCTTTTGTGGGACACTATAATTCACCCCTCCACTTT. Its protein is CASSPFVGHYNSPLHF.

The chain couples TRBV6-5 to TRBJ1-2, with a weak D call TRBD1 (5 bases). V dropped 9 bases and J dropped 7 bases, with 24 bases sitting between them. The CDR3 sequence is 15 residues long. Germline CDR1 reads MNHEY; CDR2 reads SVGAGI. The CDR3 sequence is CASGGTTRTELGYTF. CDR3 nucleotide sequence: TGTGCCAGTGGAGGGACGACTCGGACGGAGCTTGGCTACACCTTC.

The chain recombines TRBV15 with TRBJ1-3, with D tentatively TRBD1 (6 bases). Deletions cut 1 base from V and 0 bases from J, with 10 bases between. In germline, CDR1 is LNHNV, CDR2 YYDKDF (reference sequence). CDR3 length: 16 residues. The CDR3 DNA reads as TGTGCCACCAGCAGAGGGGACACCCGCTCTGGAAACACCATATATTTT. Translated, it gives CATSRGDTRSGNTIYF.

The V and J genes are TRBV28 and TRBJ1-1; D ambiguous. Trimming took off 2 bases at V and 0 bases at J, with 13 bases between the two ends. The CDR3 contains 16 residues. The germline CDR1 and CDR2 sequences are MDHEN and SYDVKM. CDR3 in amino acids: CASSLDPRTVNTEAFF. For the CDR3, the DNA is TGTGCCAGCAGTTTAGACCCCAGAACAGTGAACACTGAAGCTTTCTTT.

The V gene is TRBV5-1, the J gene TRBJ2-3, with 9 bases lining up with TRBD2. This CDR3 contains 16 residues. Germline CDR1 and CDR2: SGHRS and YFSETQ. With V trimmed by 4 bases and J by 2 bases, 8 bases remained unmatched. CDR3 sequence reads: CASSPYIAGDTDTQYF. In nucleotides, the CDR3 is TGCGCCAGCAGCCCGTATATAGCGGGGGACACAGATACGCAGTATTTT.

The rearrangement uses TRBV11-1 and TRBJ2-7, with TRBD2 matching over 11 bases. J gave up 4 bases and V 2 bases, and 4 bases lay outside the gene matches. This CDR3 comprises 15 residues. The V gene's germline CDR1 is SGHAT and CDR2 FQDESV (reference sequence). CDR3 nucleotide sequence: TGTGCCAGCAGCTTACTAGCGGGGGGCTCTTACGAGCAGTACTTC. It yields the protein CASSLLAGGSYEQYF.

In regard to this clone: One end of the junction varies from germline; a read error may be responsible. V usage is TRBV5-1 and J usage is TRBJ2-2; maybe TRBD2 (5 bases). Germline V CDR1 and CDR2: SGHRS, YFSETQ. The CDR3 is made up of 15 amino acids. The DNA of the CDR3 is TGTGCCAGCAGTCCCGGACTTCAGCTGACCGGGGAGCTGTTTTTT. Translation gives CASSPGLQLTGELFF.

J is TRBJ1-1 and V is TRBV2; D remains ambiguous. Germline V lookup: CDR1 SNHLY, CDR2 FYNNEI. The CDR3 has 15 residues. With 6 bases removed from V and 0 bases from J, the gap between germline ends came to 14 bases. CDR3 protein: CASSAPIPMNTEAFF. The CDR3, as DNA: TGTGCCAGCAGCGCCCCTATACCCATGAACACTGAAGCTTTCTTT.